This T cell receptor beta chain originates from a study of T cell responses to AZD1222 COVID-19 vaccine. The wider study: Doses given second, at about 4 or about 12 weeks, were pooled. Study-wide points: Repertoire samples came only from after the peak T cell response. Clonal diversity may have been underestimated, and the donors were mostly white British, with more females than males. Among those given AZD1222, only 6 or 7 were seropositive at baseline.

The V gene's germline CDR1 is KGHSH and CDR2 LQKENI. Trimming cost V 4 bases and J 2 bases, with 8 bases left between them. The CDR3 consists of 13 residues. The protocol was immunoSEQ multiplex PCR, while the TCRdb copy is restricted to in-frame clones and leaves out a portion. The table lists about 60,000 clones, 84% of them singletons. A remark on this clone: Its target is not known.

The rearrangement links TRBV18 to TRBJ1-2; D not certain. Sequencing was performed on peripheral blood, taken on day 0 of AZD1222 vaccination. The receptor was derived from an adult in good health. The CDR3 is CASSQQQNYGYTF. The CDR3 DNA sequence: TGTGCCAGCTCACAACAGCAGAACTATGGCTACACCTTC. Filled out from reference TRBV18 and TRBJ1-2, the complete variable domain reads NAGVMQNPRHLVRRRGQEARLRCSPMKGHSHVYWYRQLPEEGLKFMVYLQKENIIDESGMPKERFSAEFPKEGPSILRIQQVVRGDSAAYFCASSQQQNYGYTFGSGTRLTVV.